The clone carrying this TCR beta chain has only a few counts. Its cognate antigen is unknown. The TCR beta CDR3 regions underwent amplification using RNA transcripts as the source. TCR CDR3 regions were first amplified by RT-PCR with HTBI primers. TCRdb used MiXCR to reprocess the multiplex PCR reads, holding one entry per CDR3 protein. Seen here are under 450,000 distinct CDR3 sequences, 15% to 18% observed once, and the top ten hold about 14%. This specimen comes from a study of T cells in Graves' hyperthyroidism and ophthalmopathy. General observations from the study: Onset of ophthalmopathy came a median approximately 6 months after the model predicted it.

CDR1 is MNHNY and CDR2 is SVGAGI in the germline V gene (reference sequence). V lost 2 bases and J lost 8, with 7 bases in between. The CDR3 totals 13 residues. This TCR derives from a woman under 30 with Graves' hyperthyroidism. Sequenced input: blood. The J gene is TRBJ1-6, the V gene TRBV6-6; D is undetermined. CDR3 loop: CASSYEYDSPLHF. The CDR3 nucleotides are TGTGCCAGCAGTTACGAGTATGATTCACCCCTCCACTTT.